The T cell receptor beta chain under discussion was sequenced for a study of T-cell memory formation after mild COVID-19. Whole-study context: TCR clusters were mostly donor specific. Notes on the study in general: Second-wave clones peaking on day 37 lacked confirmed SARS-CoV-2 specificity. Clones that contracted from day 15 to 85 were balanced CD4/CD8, while later expanders leaned CD4+.

Germline CDR1 reads DFQATT; CDR2 reads SNEGSKA (reference sequence). V was trimmed by 5 bases and J by 2 bases, leaving 17 bases between them. This CDR3 has 15 amino acids. Notes on this clonotype: Its antigen is undetermined.

Libraries for TCRalpha and TCRbeta carried sample barcodes and unique molecular identifiers via 5'RACE. TCRdb re-analysed the 5' RACE reads in MiXCR, keeping a single row per CDR3 protein. Of about 190,000 distinct CDR3 sequences listed, roughly 27% are singletons. Specimen: PBMCs or a T cell subset sorted from them (not recorded which). The V and J genes are TRBV20-1 and TRBJ2-3; maybe TRBD2 (6 bases). The sequence derives from an adult woman who had mild COVID-19 (a few samples of this study predate the infection). Cell type and time point are not known. In nucleotides, the CDR3 is TGCAGTGCTGAGGGGAGGAGCGGGTTCACAGATACGCAGTATTTT. This encodes CSAEGRSGFTDTQYF.